This TCR beta chain was recovered during a study of post-analysis software for immune sequencing data. Study-wide context: Patients had relapsing-remitting, secondary progressive or progressive-relapsing multiple sclerosis; some lacked subtype. Findings of the study overall: The normalized Chao1 diversity of multiple sclerosis patients was significantly lower than that of controls. Strong co-clustering by F measure was evident for samples that had been prepared in the same batch.

Unique molecular identifiers were carried by the TCR beta cDNA libraries. The source material, 1 to 10 million T cells, gave rise to 400,000 to 600,000 cDNA molecules. TCRdb reanalysed the PCR reads using MiXCR and keeps one entry per CDR3 protein. This table holds under 900,000 distinct CDR3 sequences, around 53% found once. Concerning this clonotype: Its antigen is as yet unknown.

The sample was blood. This TCR was recovered from a girl between 5 and 17 years old with multiple sclerosis.

The CDR3 here is CASKLAGTDTQYF. The DNA of the CDR3 is TGCGCCAGCAAACTAGCGGGCACAGATACGCAGTATTTT. The chain links TRBV4-1 to TRBJ2-3, with TRBD2 matching 8 bases. The CDR3 runs to 13 residues. Germline loops: CDR1 MGHRA, CDR2 YSYEKL. V lost 7 bases to trimming and J lost 1 base; unmatched junction nucleotides: 1.